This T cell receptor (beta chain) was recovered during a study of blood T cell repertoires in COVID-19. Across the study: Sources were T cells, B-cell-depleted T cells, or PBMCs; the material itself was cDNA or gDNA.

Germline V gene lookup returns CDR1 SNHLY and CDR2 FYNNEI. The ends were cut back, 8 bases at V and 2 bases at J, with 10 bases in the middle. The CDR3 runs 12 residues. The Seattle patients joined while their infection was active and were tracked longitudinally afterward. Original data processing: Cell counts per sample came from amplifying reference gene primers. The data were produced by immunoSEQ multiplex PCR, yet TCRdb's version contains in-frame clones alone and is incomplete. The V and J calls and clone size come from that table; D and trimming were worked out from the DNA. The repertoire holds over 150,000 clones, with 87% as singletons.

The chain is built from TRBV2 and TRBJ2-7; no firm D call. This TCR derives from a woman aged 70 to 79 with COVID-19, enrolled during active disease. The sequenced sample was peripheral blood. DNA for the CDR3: TGTGCCAGCTTTCGCCAGGCCTACGAGCAGTACTTC. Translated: CASFRQAYEQYF. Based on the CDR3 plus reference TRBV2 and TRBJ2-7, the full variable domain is EPEVTQTPSHQVTQMGQEVILRCVPISNHLYFYWYRQILGQKVEFLVSFYNNEISEKSEIFDDQFSVERPDGSNFTLKIRSTKLEDSAMYFCASFRQAYEQYFGPGTRLTVT.